Included here is one TCR beta chain sequence, with context. This sample is drawn from a study of blood T cell repertoires in COVID-19. Study details: PBMCs, B-cell-depleted T cells, or T cells were the source of the cDNA or gDNA that made up the material.

Authors' analysis steps: For nucleated cells, counts were estimated from reference gene primer amplification. Measured with immunoSEQ multiplex PCR; TCRdb has only the in-frame clones, and not every one. The DNA was the basis for D and trimming; V, J and clone size are from that table. The sample holds about 72,000 clones, 90% to 95% seen once. The clonotype was recovered from a human donor in a cohort sampled during active COVID-19. Material: peripheral blood.

The CDR3 loop is CASSPQGVSQPQHF. The CDR3 nucleotides are TGTGCCAGCAGCCCTCAGGGTGTCTCTCAGCCCCAGCATTTT. The chain recombines TRBV6-2 or TRBV6-3 with TRBJ1-5; a possible D gene is TRBD1 (5 bases). V dropped 6 bases and J dropped 6 bases, with 15 bases sitting between them. The CDR3 spans 14 residues. The germline gives CDR1 MNHEY, CDR2 SVGEGT.